These 8 T cell receptor beta chains came from one sample sequenced in a study of response to subunit inactivated influenza vaccine. A single record per CDR3 protein comes from TCRdb applying MiXCR to the RT-PCR reads. This sample has approximately 570,000 distinct CDR3 sequences; 7.6% occur once, and the top ten carry approximately 13%. The starting material was PBMCs from blood, obtained about 24 months after vaccination. The receptors here all came from a man aged 50-75 years who received an inactivated influenza vaccine.

V gene TRBV10-3 combines with J gene TRBJ1-1; 11 nucleotides line up with TRBD1. The V and J ends lost 6 bases and 5 bases, in that order; junction bases with no gene match: 2. Germline V lookup: CDR1 ENHRY, CDR2 SYGVKD. This CDR3 spans 13 amino acids. The CDR3 reads CAIRGQGGTEAFF. The DNA for the CDR3 is TGTGCCATCAGGGGACAGGGGGGGACTGAAGCTTTCTTT.

This clonotype was recorded many times. V is TRBV5-1 and J is TRBJ2-3, with 16 bases matching TRBD2. J was trimmed by 7 bases and V by 4 bases; bases with no gene match: 6. Germline lookup yields CDR1 SGHRS and CDR2 YFSETQ. The CDR3 runs to 16 residues. CDR3 in amino acids: CASSPGTSGGANTQYF. DNA for the CDR3: TGCGCCAGCAGCCCCGGGACTAGCGGGGGGGCCAATACGCAGTATTTT.

The chain combines TRBV24-1 with TRBJ2-1; 12 bases match TRBD2. The V gene's germline CDR1 is KGHDR and CDR2 SFDVKD. The CDR3 is 15 amino acids. Trimming cost V 8 bases and J 7 bases; bases outside gene matches: 8. As DNA, the CDR3 is TGTGCCACCAATCGACGGACTAGCGGGAATAATGAGCAGTTCTTC. This translates into CATNRRTSGNNEQFF.

This clonotype was recorded at least ten times. V gene TRBV20-1 combines with J gene TRBJ1-2, with 8 bases lining up with TRBD1. Germline values: CDR1 DFQATT, CDR2 SNEGSKA (reference sequence). CDR3 length: 12 amino acids. Trimming at V came to 5 bases and at J to 6 bases, leaving 5 bases not matched to a gene. CDR3 protein: CSAQDRADGYTF. DNA for the CDR3: TGCAGTGCTCAGGACAGGGCAGATGGCTACACCTTC.

Note on this clonotype: At one end the junction does not follow the germline gene, possibly because of a read error. This chain connects TRBV18 to TRBJ2-2, with no clear D. In germline, CDR1 is KGHSH, CDR2 LQKENI. CDR3 length equals 15 residues. The CDR3 loop is CASSPRPLNTGELFF. The CDR3 DNA is TGTGCCAGCTCTCCACGCCCCCTGAACACCGGGGAGCTGTTTTTT.

This clonotype was detected ten times or more. The chain joins TRBV29-1 to TRBJ2-7; TRBD2 matches at 11 bases. This CDR3 has 13 amino acids. The germline V gene has CDR1 SQVTM and CDR2 ANQGSEA. J was trimmed by 7 bases and V by 3 bases; bases with no gene match: 5. The CDR3 DNA reads TGCAGCGTTGAGGAACTAGCGGGAGAGGAGCAGTACTTC. It encodes CSVEELAGEEQYF.

The V and J genes are TRBV7-3 and TRBJ2-1, with 13 bases that match TRBD2. The CDR3 sequence is 15 residues long. Germline V lookup: CDR1 SGHTA, CDR2 FQGTGA. V dropped 4 bases and J dropped 8; count of bases not matched to a gene: 5. The CDR3 sequence is CASSWTSGRLDEQFF. The CDR3 DNA follows: TGTGCCAGCAGCTGGACTAGCGGGAGACTGGATGAGCAGTTCTTC.

In this sample, this clonotype turned up many times. This chain links TRBV19 with TRBJ1-2; 7 nucleotides agree with TRBD1. Germline values: CDR1 LNHDA, CDR2 SQIVND (reference sequence). V shed 7 bases and J 9 bases; nucleotides not matched to a gene: 17. The CDR3 extends over 15 amino acids. Here the CDR3 reads CASTLASPTGYSYTF. DNA of the CDR3: TGTGCCAGTACCCTCGCCAGCCCGACAGGGTATAGCTACACCTTC. Complete variable domain (other parts from reference TRBV19 and TRBJ1-2): DGGITQSPKYLFRKEGQNVTLSCEQNLNHDAMYWYRQDPGQGLRLIYYSQIVNDFQKGDIAEGYSVSREKKESFPLTVTSAQKNPTAFYLCASTLASPTGYSYTFGSGTRLTVV.